The rows below give T cell receptor beta chains drawn from one sample of a study of cytomegalovirus exposure and HLA in healthy donors. Clones were read by immunoSEQ multiplex PCR, and TCRdb kept only the in-frame ones, dropping some. Of around 65,000 clones listed, 80% were seen once; the top ten hold 3.5% to 5%. The sample was PBMCs. These receptors came from a woman in her twenties or thirties in good health and CMV-seronegative. The CDR3 runs from the conserved cysteine through the conserved F or W. D genes are given only for firm matches. Expanded clones get a size class; other rows say once, few or many, or leave the size out.

v_call	j_call	d_call	clone_size	cdr3_aa	cdr3_nt
TRBV4-1	TRBJ2-3	TRBD2	.	CASSQAIAGMTDTQYF	TGCGCCAGCAGCCAAGCCATAGCGGGGATGACAGATACGCAGTATTTT
TRBV4-1	TRBJ1-5	TRBD1	.	CASSQDPAGGMYQPQHF	TGCGCCAGCAGCCAAGATCCGGCAGGGGGGATGTATCAGCCCCAGCATTTT
TRBV5-4	TRBJ2-5	TRBD1	.	CASSPWTGGASETQYF	TGTGCCAGCAGCCCCTGGACAGGGGGCGCGTCAGAGACCCAGTACTTC
TRBV6-6	TRBJ2-7	.	.	CASSAVYEQYF	TGTGCCAGCAGTGCAGTCTACGAGCAGTACTTC
TRBV28	TRBJ1-1	.	.	CASSLSRENTEAFF	TGTGCCAGCAGTTTGTCTCGGGAGAACACTGAAGCTTTCTTT
TRBV6-1	TRBJ2-3	.	.	CASSEGTPDTQYF	TGTGCCAGCAGTGAAGGTACACCAGATACGCAGTATTTT
TRBV19	TRBJ2-2	.	.	CASRGENTGELFF	TGTGCCAGTCGGGGAGAGAACACCGGGGAGCTGTTTTTT
TRBV14	TRBJ1-1	.	.	CASSRSTEAFF	TGTGCCAGCAGTAGGAGCACTGAAGCTTTCTTT
TRBV6-5	TRBJ1-2	.	.	CASSGGGYGYTF	TGTGCCAGCAGCGGGGGAGGGTATGGCTACACCTTC
TRBV29-1	TRBJ2-5	TRBD1	few	CSGYRDRGETQYF	TGCAGCGGTTACCGGGACAGGGGAGAGACCCAGTACTTC
TRBV19	TRBJ2-3	TRBD2	.	CASSIGGGTQYF	TGTGCCAGTAGTATTGGCGGGGGTACGCAGTATTTT
TRBV30	TRBJ1-1	.	.	CAWAAGDMNTEAFF	TGTGCCTGGGCGGCAGGGGACATGAACACTGAAGCTTTCTTT
TRBV10-2	TRBJ1-1	.	.	CASSESTRTLNTEAFF	TGCGCCAGCAGTGAGTCGACCAGGACTCTGAACACTGAAGCTTTCTTT
TRBV9	TRBJ2-3	TRBD1	few	CASNWGQSTDTQYF	TGTGCCAGCAACTGGGGACAGAGCACAGATACGCAGTATTTT
TRBV7-8	TRBJ2-5	TRBD2	.	CASSLASGEGETQYF	TGTGCCAGCAGCTTAGCTAGCGGGGAGGGGGAGACCCAGTACTTC
TRBV5-1	TRBJ2-7	TRBD1	.	CASSLGPDRDGYEQYF	TGCGCCAGCAGCCTGGGACCCGACAGGGACGGCTACGAGCAGTACTTC
TRBV7-6	TRBJ2-2	TRBD1	.	CASSFRLLAGGADTGELFF	TGTGCCAGCAGCTTCCGGTTGTTGGCAGGGGGCGCGGACACCGGGGAGCTGTTTTTT